One and the same sample provided the 18 T cell receptor beta chains below, sequenced in a study of shared clonotypes between healthy human individuals. Method: immunoSEQ multiplex PCR; TCRdb's copy keeps in-frame clones and lacks some. The sample records about 980,000 clones, over 60% being singletons. Sequencing used memory CD4+ T cells sorted from blood. Noted subset: CD45RA-negative fraction. The receptors shown here come from a man aged 18 to 29 in good health.

The genes are TRBV6-5 and TRBJ1-5; D unclear. The CDR3 has 14 amino acids. Germline V gene sequence: CDR1 MNHEY, CDR2 SVGAGI. V was clipped by 4 bases and J by 4 bases, with 11 bases between them. The CDR3, as DNA: TGTGCCAGCAGTTCATTTGGCGGTAATCAGCCCCAGCATTTT. Translating it yields CASSSFGGNQPQHF.

The chain links TRBV29-1 to TRBJ1-1; the D is unclear. CDR1 and CDR2 from the germline V gene are SQVTM and ANQGSEA. The CDR3 length is 11 residues. Trimming cost V 7 bases and J 7 bases, with 13 bases left between them. The DNA for the CDR3 is TGCAGCGCCGTCGCCCAGATTGAAGCTTTCTTT. Protein sequence: CSAVAQIEAFF.

The gene calls are TRBV27 and TRBJ1-2, with a weak D call TRBD1 (5 bases). The CDR3 totals 13 residues. Germline V lookup: CDR1 MNHEY, CDR2 SMNVEV (reference sequence). V was trimmed by 3 bases and J by 4 bases, leaving 9 bases between them. The CDR3 protein is CASSFGAAYGYTF. In DNA, the CDR3 is TGTGCCAGCAGTTTCGGGGCAGCCTATGGCTACACCTTC.

The chain carries TRBV5-4 and TRBJ1-2; D is undetermined. V gave up 0 bases and J gave up 7 bases, with 10 bases separating them. The germline gives CDR1 SGHNT, CDR2 YYREEE (reference sequence). This CDR3 has 13 amino acids. The CDR3 here is CASSLAAGSGYTF. The CDR3, as DNA: TGTGCCAGCAGCTTGGCGGCGGGTAGTGGCTACACCTTC.

The V gene is TRBV29-1, the J gene TRBJ1-2; D might be TRBD1 (5 bases). Trimming took off 6 bases at V and 8 bases at J, with 25 bases between the two ends. CDR1 and CDR2 (germline): SQVTM, ANQGSEA. This CDR3 comprises 15 residues. The CDR3 here is CSVLARLGEFAGYTF. For the CDR3, the DNA is TGCAGCGTCCTTGCCCGACTAGGGGAATTTGCAGGCTACACCTTC.

CDR3: CASSPALLTNEQFF. Here the CDR3 DNA reads TGTGCCAGCTCACCGGCTCTCCTAACCAATGAGCAGTTCTTC. This chain uses TRBV18 with TRBJ2-1; D uncertain. The CDR3 spans 14 residues. Germline values: CDR1 KGHSH, CDR2 LQKENI. Trimming cost V 3 bases and J 6 bases, with 12 bases left between them.

Only a few counts were recorded for this clone. The gene calls are TRBV2 and TRBJ1-2, with D possibly being TRBD1 (5 bases). Germline CDR1 and CDR2: SNHLY and FYNNEI. V gave up 7 bases and J gave up 8 bases, with 14 bases separating them. CDR3 length: 12 residues. CDR3 DNA: TGTGCCAGCACTCGAGGGGAAGCCGGCTACACCTTC. Translating gives CASTRGEAGYTF.

The rearrangement uses TRBV6-5 and TRBJ2-2; D remains unclear. Between the trimmed V and J ends, which lost 0 bases and 6 bases, there was a span of 14 bases. Germline assignment: CDR1 MNHEY and CDR2 SVGAGI. The CDR3 is 16 residues long. The chain's CDR3 is CASSYSIGLSSGELFF. CDR3 nucleotide sequence: TGTGCCAGCAGTTACTCGATAGGCCTATCGTCCGGGGAGCTGTTTTTT.

V and J are TRBV19 and TRBJ1-4; 7 positions match TRBD1. Germline V gives CDR1 LNHDA, CDR2 SQIVND (reference sequence). V lost 11 bases, J lost 4 bases, and 4 bases stayed unmatched. The CDR3 totals 12 residues. CDR3 in amino acids: CAGTGVNEKLFF. The CDR3 bases are TGTGCCGGTACAGGGGTTAATGAAAAACTGTTTTTT.

The rearrangement joins TRBV11-3 to TRBJ1-3, with D possibly being TRBD1 (5 bases). With 5 bases removed from V and 0 bases from J, the gap between germline ends came to 20 bases. CDR3 length: 18 residues. In germline, CDR1 is SGHNT, CDR2 YENEEA. The CDR3 nucleotides read TGTGCCAGCAGCGAGACCTTCAGGGCAACCATCTCTGGAAACACCATATATTTT. Its translation is CASSETFRATISGNTIYF.

This chain connects TRBV10-3 to TRBJ2-5; 8 positions agree with TRBD2. Per germline, CDR1 ENHRY and CDR2 SYGVKD. This CDR3 region has 14 residues. The V gene end was trimmed by 2 bases and the J gene end by 9 bases; junction bases not matched to a gene: 8. The CDR3 region has the DNA TGTGCCATCAGTGAGGATCCAGCGGGAGTGTCCCAGTACTTC. It encodes CAISEDPAGVSQYF.

The chain links TRBV6-1 to TRBJ1-1, with D possibly matching TRBD1 (5 bases). The CDR3 length is 15 residues. Trimming took off 2 bases at V and 5 bases at J, with 15 bases between the two ends. Germline loops: CDR1 MNHNS, CDR2 SASEGT. The CDR3 reads CASSEFWGVRTEAFF. CDR3 DNA: TGTGCCAGCAGTGAATTTTGGGGGGTGAGGACTGAAGCTTTCTTT.

The chain carries TRBV7-8 and TRBJ1-3, with D tentatively TRBD1 (6 bases). V gave up 4 bases and J gave up 4 bases, with 23 bases separating them. Germline V lookup: CDR1 SGHVS, CDR2 FQNEAQ. CDR3 size: 18 residues. The CDR3 spells CASSSITRTAEAGNTIYF. The CDR3 DNA follows: TGTGCCAGCAGCTCCATAACTAGGACAGCGGAGGCCGGAAACACCATATATTTT.

The chain couples TRBV23-1 to TRBJ1-1; 7 bases agree with TRBD1. TRBV23-1 is treated as an ORF (open reading frame) with a function not yet certain. The V segment lost 2 bases and the J segment 0 bases; nucleotides outside the gene matches: 15. The CDR3 is made up of 19 amino acids. The CDR3 coding sequence is TGCGCCAGCAGTCAAAACGGACCGAGGGGGCGGATCATGAACACTGAAGCTTTCTTT. It specifies CASSQNGPRGRIMNTEAFF.

The rearrangement links TRBV28 to TRBJ1-5, with D possibly TRBD1 on 5 matching bases. Germline lookup yields CDR1 MDHEN and CDR2 SYDVKM. V lost 5 bases, J lost 3 bases, and 17 bases lay in between. The length of the CDR3 is 16 residues. The DNA of the CDR3 is TGTGCCAGCAGTCCCCGAGCAGGGAGTTACAATCAGCCCCAGCATTTT. This codes for CASSPRAGSYNQPQHF.

The chain joins TRBV11-2 to TRBJ2-2; TRBD1 matches 7 bases. The CDR3 is 14 amino acids. V lost 1 base, J lost 5 bases, and 1 base stayed unmatched. CDR1 SGHAT and CDR2 FQNNGV come from the germline V gene. The CDR3 spells CASSLGDRTGELFF. In DNA, the CDR3 is TGTGCCAGCAGCTTAGGGGACAGAACCGGGGAGCTGTTTTTT.

The CDR3 DNA reads as TGTGCCAGCAGTGGAGCAGTGAACACTGAAGCTTTCTTT. This gives the protein CASSGAVNTEAFF. This chain links TRBV2 with TRBJ1-1; the D is unclear. CDR1 SNHLY and CDR2 FYNNEI come from the germline V gene. The CDR3 is 13 amino acids. The V and J ends lost 4 bases and 0 bases respectively, with 6 bases between them.

The CDR3 region is CAISVKAGNYGYTF. The CDR3 bases are TGTGCCATCAGTGTAAAGGCAGGGAACTATGGCTACACCTTC. This chain joins TRBV10-3 and TRBJ1-2; maybe TRBD1 (5 bases). From germline, CDR1 is ENHRY and CDR2 SYGVKD. Between the trimmed V and J ends, which lost 4 bases and 2 bases, there was a span of 11 bases. The CDR3 runs 14 residues.